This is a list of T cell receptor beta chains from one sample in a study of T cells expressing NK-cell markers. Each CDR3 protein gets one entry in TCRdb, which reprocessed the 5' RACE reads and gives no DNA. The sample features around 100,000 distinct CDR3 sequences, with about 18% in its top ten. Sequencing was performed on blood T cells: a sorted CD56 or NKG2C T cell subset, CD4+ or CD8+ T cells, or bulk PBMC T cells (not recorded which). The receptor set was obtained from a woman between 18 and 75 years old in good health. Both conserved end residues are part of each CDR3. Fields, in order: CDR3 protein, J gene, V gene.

CDR3: CASSYSSGRSEQFF
J: TRBJ2-1
V: TRBV6-5

CDR3: CSAEDRGQYNEQFF
J: TRBJ2-1
V: TRBV20-1

CDR3: CASSQGSDTQYF
J: TRBJ2-3
V: TRBV19

CDR3: CASSLTVRASTDTQYF
J: TRBJ2-3
V: TRBV7-2

CDR3: CASSYPRTGGTEAFF
J: TRBJ1-1
V: TRBV28

CDR3: CASSSGQGHSNQPQHF
J: TRBJ1-5
V: TRBV28

CDR3: CASTRDEVPEAFF
J: TRBJ1-1
V: TRBV6-2/TRBV6-3

CDR3: CASSQGTEDGYTF
J: TRBJ1-2
V: TRBV4-2

CDR3: CASSALADTQYF
J: TRBJ2-3
V: TRBV5-4

CDR3: CASSQPLGDSLSYEQYF
J: TRBJ2-7
V: TRBV28

CDR3: CASSPRGGAGLYNEQFF
J: TRBJ2-1
V: TRBV9

CDR3: CASSLLRQAPAQTQYF
J: TRBJ2-5
V: TRBV14

CDR3: CASSQSNGNTIYF
J: TRBJ1-3
V: TRBV4-3

CDR3: CSARYRDRGGQPQHF
J: TRBJ1-5
V: TRBV20-1

CDR3: CASSGPEMNTEAFF
J: TRBJ1-1
V: TRBV9

CDR3: CALGAGGPGELFF
J: TRBJ2-2
V: TRBV12-3/TRBV12-4

CDR3: CASSLGQLLMNTEAFF
J: TRBJ1-1
V: TRBV14

CDR3: CASSPGVIGYTF
J: TRBJ1-2
V: TRBV12-3/TRBV12-4

CDR3: CASKNRDRGEEETQYF
J: TRBJ2-5
V: TRBV28

CDR3: CASSSAGGGTEAFF
J: TRBJ1-1
V: TRBV12-3/TRBV12-4

CDR3: CASTRPDRGHTDTQYF
J: TRBJ2-3
V: TRBV7-9

CDR3: CASSIAGQGESYNEQFF
J: TRBJ2-1
V: TRBV5-1

CDR3: CASSQIVTNSPLHF
J: TRBJ1-6
V: TRBV6-2/TRBV6-3

CDR3: CASSLLSGGTGELFF
J: TRBJ2-2
V: TRBV5-4